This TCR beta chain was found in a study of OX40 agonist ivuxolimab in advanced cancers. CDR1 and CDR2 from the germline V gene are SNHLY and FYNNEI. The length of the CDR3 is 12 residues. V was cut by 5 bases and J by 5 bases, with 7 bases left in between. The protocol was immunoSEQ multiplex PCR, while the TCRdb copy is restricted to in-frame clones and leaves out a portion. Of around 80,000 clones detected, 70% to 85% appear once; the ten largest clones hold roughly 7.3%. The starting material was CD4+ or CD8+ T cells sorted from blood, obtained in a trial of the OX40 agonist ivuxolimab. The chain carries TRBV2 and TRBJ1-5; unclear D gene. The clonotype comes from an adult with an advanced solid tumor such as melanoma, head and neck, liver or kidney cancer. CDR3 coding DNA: TGTGCCAGCAGTTCCCCTCATCAGCCCCAGCATTTT. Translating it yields CASSSPHQPQHF. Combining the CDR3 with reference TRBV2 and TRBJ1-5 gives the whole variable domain EPEVTQTPSHQVTQMGQEVILRCVPISNHLYFYWYRQILGQKVEFLVSFYNNEISEKSEIFDDQFSVERPDGSNFTLKIRSTKLEDSAMYFCASSSPHQPQHFGDGTRLSIL.